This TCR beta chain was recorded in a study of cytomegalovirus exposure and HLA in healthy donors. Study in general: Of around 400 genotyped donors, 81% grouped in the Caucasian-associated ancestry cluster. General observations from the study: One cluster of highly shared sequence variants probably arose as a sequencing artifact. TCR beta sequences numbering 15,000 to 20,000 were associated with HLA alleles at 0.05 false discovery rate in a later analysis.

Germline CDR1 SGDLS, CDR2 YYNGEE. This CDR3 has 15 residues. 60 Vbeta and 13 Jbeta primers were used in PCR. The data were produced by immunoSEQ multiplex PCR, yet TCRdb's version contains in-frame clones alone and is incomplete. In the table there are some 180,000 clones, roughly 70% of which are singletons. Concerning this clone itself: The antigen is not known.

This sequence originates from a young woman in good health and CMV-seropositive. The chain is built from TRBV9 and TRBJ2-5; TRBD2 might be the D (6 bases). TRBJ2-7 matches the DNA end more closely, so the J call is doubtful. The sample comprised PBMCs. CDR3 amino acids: CASSPPAGGRNEQYF. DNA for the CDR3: TGTGCCAGCAGCCCCCCAGCTGGGGGGAGGAACGAGCAGTACTTC.